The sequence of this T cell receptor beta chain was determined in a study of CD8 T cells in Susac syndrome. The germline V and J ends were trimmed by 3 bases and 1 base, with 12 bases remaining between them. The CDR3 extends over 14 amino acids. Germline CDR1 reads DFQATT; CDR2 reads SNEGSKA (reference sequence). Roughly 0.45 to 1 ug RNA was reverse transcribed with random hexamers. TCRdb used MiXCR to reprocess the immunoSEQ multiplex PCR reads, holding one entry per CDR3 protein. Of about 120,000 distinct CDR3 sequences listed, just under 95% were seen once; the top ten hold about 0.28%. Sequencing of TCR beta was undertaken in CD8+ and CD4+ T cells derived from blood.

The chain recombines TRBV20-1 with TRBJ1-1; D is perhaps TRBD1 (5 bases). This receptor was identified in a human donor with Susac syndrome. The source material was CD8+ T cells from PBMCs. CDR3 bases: TGCAGTGCTAGTGAGGCAGGGACGAACACTGAAGCTTTCTTT. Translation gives CSASEAGTNTEAFF.